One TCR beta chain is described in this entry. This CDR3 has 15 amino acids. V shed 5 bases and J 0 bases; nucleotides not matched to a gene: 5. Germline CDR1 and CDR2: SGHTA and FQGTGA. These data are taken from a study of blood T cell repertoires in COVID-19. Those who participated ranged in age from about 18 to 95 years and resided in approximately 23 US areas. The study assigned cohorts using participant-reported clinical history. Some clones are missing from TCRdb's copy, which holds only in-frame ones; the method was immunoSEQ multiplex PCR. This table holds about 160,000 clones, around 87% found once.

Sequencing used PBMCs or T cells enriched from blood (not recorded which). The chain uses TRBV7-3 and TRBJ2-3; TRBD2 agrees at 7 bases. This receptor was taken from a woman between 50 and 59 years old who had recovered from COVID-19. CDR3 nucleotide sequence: TGTGCCAGCAGCCCAGCGGGGATTAGCACAGATACGCAGTATTTT. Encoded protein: CASSPAGISTDTQYF.